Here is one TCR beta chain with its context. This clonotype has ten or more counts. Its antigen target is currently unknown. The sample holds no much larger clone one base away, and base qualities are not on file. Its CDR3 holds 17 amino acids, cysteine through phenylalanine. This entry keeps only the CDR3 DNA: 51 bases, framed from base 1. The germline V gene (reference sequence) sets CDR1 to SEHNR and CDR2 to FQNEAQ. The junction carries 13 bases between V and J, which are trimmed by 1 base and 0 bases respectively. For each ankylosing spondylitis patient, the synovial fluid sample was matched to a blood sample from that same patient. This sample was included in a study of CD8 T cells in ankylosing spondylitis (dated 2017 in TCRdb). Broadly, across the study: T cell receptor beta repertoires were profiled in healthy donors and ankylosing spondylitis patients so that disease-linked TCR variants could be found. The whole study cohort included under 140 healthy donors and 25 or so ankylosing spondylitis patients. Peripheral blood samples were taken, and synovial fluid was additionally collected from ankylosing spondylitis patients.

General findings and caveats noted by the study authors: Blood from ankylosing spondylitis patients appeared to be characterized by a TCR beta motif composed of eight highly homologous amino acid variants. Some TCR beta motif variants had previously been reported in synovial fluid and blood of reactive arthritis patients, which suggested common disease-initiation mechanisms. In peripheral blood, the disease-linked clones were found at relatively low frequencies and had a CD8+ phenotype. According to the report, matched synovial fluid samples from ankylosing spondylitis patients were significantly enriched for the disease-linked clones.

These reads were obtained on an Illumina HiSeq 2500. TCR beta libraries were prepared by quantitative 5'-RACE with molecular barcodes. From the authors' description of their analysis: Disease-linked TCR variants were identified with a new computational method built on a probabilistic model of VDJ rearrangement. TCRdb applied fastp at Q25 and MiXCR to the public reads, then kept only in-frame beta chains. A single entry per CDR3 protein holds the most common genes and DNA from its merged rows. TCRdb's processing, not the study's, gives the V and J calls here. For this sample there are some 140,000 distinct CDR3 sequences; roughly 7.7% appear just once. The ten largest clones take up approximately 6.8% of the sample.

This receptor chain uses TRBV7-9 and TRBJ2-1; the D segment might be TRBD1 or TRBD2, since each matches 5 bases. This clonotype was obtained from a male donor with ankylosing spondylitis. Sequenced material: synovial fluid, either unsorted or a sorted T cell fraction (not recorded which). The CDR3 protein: CASSLGGAGSSYNEQFF. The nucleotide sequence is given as TGTGCCAGCAGCTTAGGGGGCGCAGGGAGCTCCTACAATGAGCAGTTCTTC. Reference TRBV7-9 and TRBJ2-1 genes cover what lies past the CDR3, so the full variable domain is DTGVSQNPRHKITKRGQNVTFRCDPISEHNRLYWYRQTLGQGPEFLTYFQNEAQLEKSRLLSDRFSAERPKGSFSTLEIQRTEQGDSAMYLCASSLGGAGSSYNEQFFGPGTRLTVL.